This T cell receptor (beta chain) was recorded in a study of CD8 T cells in acute hepatitis C reinfection. Trimming cost V 6 bases and J 5 bases, with 19 bases left between them. CDR3 size: 15 residues. Germline-derived CDR1 and CDR2 are LNHDA and SQIVND (reference sequence). Profiled with immunoSEQ multiplex PCR; TCRdb holds only in-frame clones, not every one. The sample carries 38,000 or so clones, just under 90% recorded once. Indicated time point: naive CD8 control sorted from an acute-time-point sample. Sequenced material: naive CD8+ T cells from PBMCs. V usage is TRBV19 and J usage is TRBJ1-2, with no clear D. This TCR came from a man between 25 and 39 years old with chronic hepatitis C. The CDR3 protein is CASSTSTGLPYGYTF. DNA of the CDR3: TGTGCCAGTAGCACCTCAACCGGGCTACCATATGGCTACACCTTC.